Many counts were recorded for the clone carrying this T cell receptor (beta chain). This specimen belongs to a study of T cells in Graves' hyperthyroidism and ophthalmopathy. TCR beta CDR3 regions were amplified from RNA. First-round RT-PCR targeting the TCR CDR3 was performed with the HTBI primer set. TCRdb itself ran the multiplex PCR reads through MiXCR, one entry per CDR3 protein. This sample has a few hundred thousand distinct CDR3 sequences, with around 20% found just once. The V and J ends lost 2 bases and 7 bases respectively, with 12 bases between them. Germline V lookup: CDR1 MNHEY, CDR2 SVGAGI. The CDR3 spans 13 residues.

The gene calls are TRBV6-5 and TRBJ2-7, with a possible D match to TRBD2 (6 bases). The clonotype was recovered from a man aged 18 to 35 with Graves' hyperthyroidism. The sequenced material came from blood. The CDR3 bases are TGTGCCAGCAGTTACATTACAGCGGGTGAGCAGTACTTC. Encoded protein: CASSYITAGEQYF.